This is a list of T cell receptor beta chains from one sample in a study of cytomegalovirus exposure and HLA in healthy donors. TCRdb's copy holds only in-frame clones and misses some; the assay was immunoSEQ multiplex PCR. The table has approximately 140,000 clones, roughly 85% seen once. The specimen was PBMCs. The receptors were sampled from a boy younger than 18 in good health and CMV-seronegative. Each CDR3 is given with its conserved first and last residue. The D gene is left open where the match is weak. Expanded clones get a size class; other rows say once, few or many, or leave the size out.

size | J | V | D | DNA | CDR3
- | TRBJ2-5 | TRBV9 | - | TGTGCCAGCAGCGTCGGGACTGTGGAGACCCAGTACTTC | CASSVGTVETQYF
- | TRBJ1-1 | TRBV6-5 | TRBD1 | TGTGCCAGCACCCAGGGGGCTATGGACACTGAAGCTTTCTTT | CASTQGAMDTEAFF
once | TRBJ2-5 | TRBV5-4 | - | TGTGCCAGCAGCTTGGTCGGGGACTACCAAGAGACCCAGTACTTC | CASSLVGDYQETQYF
- | TRBJ2-3 | TRBV4-3 | - | TGCGCCAGCAGCCAAGATGGTGAGGAGGCAGATACGCAGTATTTT | CASSQDGEEADTQYF
- | TRBJ1-1 | TRBV6-1 | - | TGTGCCAGCATGCGGTGGAACCCCCCTGAAGCTTTCTTT | CASMRWNPPEAFF
- | TRBJ2-2 | TRBV5-6 | - | TGTGCCAGCAGCTTGGGAGGGACTGGAACCGGGGAGCTGTTTTTT | CASSLGGTGTGELFF
- | TRBJ1-1 | TRBV6-1 | - | TGTGCCAGCAGGACAGTGGCGAACACTGAAGCTTTCTTT | CASRTVANTEAFF
- | TRBJ2-1 | TRBV7-9 | - | TGTGCCAGCACCCAGCGGGTACTCTCCTACAATGAGCAGTTCTTC | CASTQRVLSYNEQFF
- | TRBJ1-1 | TRBV5-6 | - | TGTGCCAGCAGCTCCCGAGGAGTTTCAGAAGCTTTCTTT | CASSSRGVSEAFF
- | TRBJ2-7 | TRBV6-1 | TRBD2 | TGTGCCAGCAGTGAACCACGACAGCAGGGACTAGCGGGAGGGGGACGATACGAGCAGTACTTC | CASSEPRQQGLAGGGRYEQYF